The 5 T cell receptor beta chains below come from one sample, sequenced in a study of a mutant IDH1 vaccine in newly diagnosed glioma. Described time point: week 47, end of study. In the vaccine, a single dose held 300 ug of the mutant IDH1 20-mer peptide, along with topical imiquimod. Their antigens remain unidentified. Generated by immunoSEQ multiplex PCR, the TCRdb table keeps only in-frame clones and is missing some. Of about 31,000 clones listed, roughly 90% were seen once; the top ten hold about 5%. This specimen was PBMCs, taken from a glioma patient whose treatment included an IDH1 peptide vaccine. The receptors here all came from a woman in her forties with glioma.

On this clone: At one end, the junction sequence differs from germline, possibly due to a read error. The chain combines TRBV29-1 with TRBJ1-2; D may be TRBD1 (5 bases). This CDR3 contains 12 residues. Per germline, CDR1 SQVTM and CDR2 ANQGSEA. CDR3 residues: CSVEGTYNAYTF. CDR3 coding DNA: TGCAGCGTGGAAGGGACTTACAATGCCTACACCTTC. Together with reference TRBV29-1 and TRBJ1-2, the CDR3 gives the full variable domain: SAVISQKPSRDICQRGTSLTIQCQVDSQVTMMFWYRQQPGQSLTLIATANQGSEATYESGFVIDKFPISRPNLTFSTLTVSNMSPEDSSIYLCSVEGTYNAYTFGSGTRLTVV.

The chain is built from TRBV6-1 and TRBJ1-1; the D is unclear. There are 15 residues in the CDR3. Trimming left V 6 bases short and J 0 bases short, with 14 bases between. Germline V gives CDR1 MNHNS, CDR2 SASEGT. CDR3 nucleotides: TGTGCCAGCAGCGACCCCCACAGCATGAACACTGAAGCTTTCTTT. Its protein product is CASSDPHSMNTEAFF.

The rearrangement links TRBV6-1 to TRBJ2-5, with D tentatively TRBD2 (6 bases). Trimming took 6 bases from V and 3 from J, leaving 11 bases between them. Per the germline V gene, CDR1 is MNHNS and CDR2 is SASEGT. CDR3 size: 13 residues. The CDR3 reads CASRPGGEETQYF. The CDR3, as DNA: TGTGCCAGCAGGCCGGGCGGGGAAGAGACCCAGTACTTC.

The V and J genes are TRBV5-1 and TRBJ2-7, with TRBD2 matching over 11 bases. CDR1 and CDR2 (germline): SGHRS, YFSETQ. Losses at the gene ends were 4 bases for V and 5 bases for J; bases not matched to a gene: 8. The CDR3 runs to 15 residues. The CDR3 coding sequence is TGCGCCAGCAGCCCAGGGACTAGCGGTGGCGACGAGCAGTACTTC. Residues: CASSPGTSGGDEQYF.

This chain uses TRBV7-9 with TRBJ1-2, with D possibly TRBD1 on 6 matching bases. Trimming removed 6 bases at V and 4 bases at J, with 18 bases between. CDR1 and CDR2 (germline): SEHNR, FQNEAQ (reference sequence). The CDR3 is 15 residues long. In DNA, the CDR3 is TGTGCCAGCAGTCATTTCCCACAGGGTAGCTATGGCTACACCTTC. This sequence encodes CASSHFPQGSYGYTF.